The 29 T cell receptor beta chains below all came from one sample that was sequenced in a study of OX40 agonist ivuxolimab in advanced cancers. TCRdb's table, derived via immunoSEQ multiplex PCR, lists solely in-frame clones and lacks some. The data show over 25,000 clones, 70% to 90% seen once. Material: CD4+ or CD8+ T cells sorted from blood, obtained in a trial of the OX40 agonist ivuxolimab. The source is an adult with an advanced solid tumor such as melanoma, head and neck, liver or kidney cancer.

In this sample, this clone turned up a few times. This chain uses TRBV19 with TRBJ2-7; D gene ambiguous. This CDR3 comprises 13 residues. V was clipped by 0 bases and J by 3 bases, with 6 bases between them. Germline values: CDR1 LNHDA, CDR2 SQIVND (reference sequence). This CDR3 reads CASSIDGFYEQYF. CDR3 DNA sequence: TGTGCCAGTAGTATAGACGGATTCTACGAGCAGTACTTC.

The rearrangement uses TRBV28 and TRBJ2-5, with TRBD1 matching 8 bases. V dropped 3 bases and J dropped 0; count of bases not matched to a gene: 9. This CDR3 comprises 17 residues. Germline CDR1 and CDR2: MDHEN and SYDVKM. The CDR3 DNA sequence: TGTGCCAGCAGTTTGACAGGGGTTACCGGGTACCAAGAGACCCAGTACTTC. It is translated as CASSLTGVTGYQETQYF.

The CDR3 here is CATRRQGDNEQFF. The CDR3 nucleotides read TGTGCCACCAGACGACAGGGGGACAATGAGCAGTTCTTC. The chain employs TRBV11-2 and TRBJ2-1, with 9 bases that match TRBD1. Germline V gene sequence: CDR1 SGHAT, CDR2 FQNNGV. With V trimmed by 10 bases and J by 5 bases, 6 bases remained unmatched. The CDR3 runs to 13 residues.

The chain has TRBV28 and TRBJ2-7; D ambiguous. The V end lost 8 bases, the J end lost 2 bases, and 10 bases lay between the germline ends. Germline assignment: CDR1 MDHEN and CDR2 SYDVKM. The CDR3 covers 12 residues. CDR3 amino acids: CASYGLTYEQYF. The CDR3 DNA sequence: TGTGCCAGCTATGGGCTAACCTACGAGCAGTACTTC.

The chain couples TRBV5-4 to TRBJ2-7; a possible D gene is TRBD1 (6 bases). Trimming removed 0 bases at V and 4 bases at J, with 14 bases between. The CDR3 has 15 residues. Germline CDR1 is SGHNT and CDR2 is YYREEE (reference sequence). CDR3 sequence reads: CASSLDLQGLYEQYF. The DNA for the CDR3 is TGTGCCAGCAGCTTGGATCTACAGGGCTTGTACGAGCAGTACTTC.

The V gene is TRBV29-1, the J gene TRBJ2-3, with 11 bases fitting TRBD2. Germline V gene sequence: CDR1 SQVTM, CDR2 ANQGSEA. J was trimmed by 5 bases and V by 4 bases; bases with no gene match: 8. This CDR3 region has 15 residues. CDR3 region: CSVVLAGGPGDTQYF. CDR3 nucleotide sequence: TGCAGCGTTGTGTTAGCGGGGGGGCCCGGAGATACGCAGTATTTT.

The rearrangement uses TRBV7-3 and TRBJ2-7; D unresolved. V lost 6 bases, J lost 6 bases, and 12 bases lay in between. Germline loops: CDR1 SGHTA, CDR2 FQGTGA. The CDR3 loop spans 12 amino acids. In nucleotides, the CDR3 is TGTGCCAGCAGTCACCCCCCCTCCGAGCAGTACTTC. This translates into CASSHPPSEQYF.

V usage is TRBV7-6 and J usage is TRBJ2-3; TRBD2 agrees at 10 bases. This CDR3 has 15 amino acids. Germline V gives CDR1 SGHVS, CDR2 FNYEAQ. With V trimmed by 5 bases and J by 4 bases, 6 bases remained unmatched. Here the CDR3 reads CASSPEAGGSDTQYF. The CDR3, as DNA: TGTGCCAGCAGCCCCGAAGCGGGAGGGTCAGATACGCAGTATTTT.

The rearrangement links TRBV9 to TRBJ2-7; 8 bases align to TRBD1. V dropped 3 bases and J dropped 5; count of bases not matched to a gene: 10. Per the germline V gene, CDR1 is SGDLS and CDR2 is YYNGEE. There are 15 residues in the CDR3. The DNA for the CDR3 is TGTGCCAGCAGCGAGGGACAGGTCCGGAACAACGAGCAGTACTTC. This encodes CASSEGQVRNNEQYF.

The chain carries TRBV27 and TRBJ2-1, with TRBD2 matching 11 bases. The CDR3 is 14 residues long. Germline lookup yields CDR1 MNHEY and CDR2 SMNVEV (reference sequence). V trimming: 6 bases; J trimming: 8 bases; junction bases outside the gene matches: 6. CDR3 sequence reads: CASRLAGALDEQFF. CDR3 DNA: TGTGCCAGCAGACTAGCGGGGGCTTTGGATGAGCAGTTCTTC.

V gene TRBV2 combines with J gene TRBJ2-7, with D unclear. V gave up 3 bases and J gave up 3 bases, with 12 bases separating them. Germline V gene lookup returns CDR1 SNHLY and CDR2 FYNNEI. CDR3 length: 14 residues. The CDR3 loop reads CASSDVVDIYEQYF. The CDR3 DNA follows: TGTGCCAGCAGTGACGTCGTAGACATCTACGAGCAGTACTTC.

The chain joins TRBV27 to TRBJ2-7; D might be TRBD2 (6 bases). V was pared by 6 bases and J by 0 bases, with 9 bases between. The CDR3 contains 13 residues. Germline assignment: CDR1 MNHEY and CDR2 SMNVEV (reference sequence). The CDR3 spells CASRTGASYEQYF. CDR3 sequence (DNA): TGTGCCAGCAGAACGGGAGCCTCCTACGAGCAGTACTTC.

The chain combines TRBV27 with TRBJ2-7; TRBD1 matches at 9 bases. Per the germline V gene, CDR1 is MNHEY and CDR2 is SMNVEV (reference sequence). The CDR3 is 15 residues long. The V segment lost 8 bases and the J segment 6 bases; nucleotides outside the gene matches: 14. The CDR3 loop is CASSGYRGLIGEQYF. CDR3 bases: TGTGCCAGCTCGGGGTACAGGGGGCTTATCGGCGAGCAGTACTTC.

The chain is built from TRBV6-5 and TRBJ1-2; 8 bases fit TRBD1. The germline V gene has CDR1 MNHEY and CDR2 SVGAGI. This CDR3 contains 15 residues. Trimming at V came to 4 bases and at J to 3 bases, leaving 7 bases not matched to a gene. The CDR3 bases are TGTGCCAGCAGTTCCCGGGACAGGATATACTATGGCTACACCTTC. This encodes CASSSRDRIYYGYTF.

V gene TRBV7-2 combines with J gene TRBJ2-1, with D possibly being TRBD2 (5 bases). Germline lookup yields CDR1 SGHTA and CDR2 FQGNSA. The CDR3 length is 17 residues. V lost 3 bases, J lost 4 bases, and 19 bases lay in between. The CDR3: CASSFGLLDWRYNEQFF. Written as DNA, the CDR3 is TGTGCCAGCAGCTTCGGCCTTTTGGACTGGCGGTACAATGAGCAGTTCTTC.

The chain recombines TRBV2 with TRBJ2-7; 7 bases agree with TRBD2. The CDR3 spans 18 residues. The junction had 17 bases not matched to a gene; V was cut back by 6 bases and J by 0 bases. CDR1 and CDR2 (germline): SNHLY, FYNNEI. CDR3 region: CASRRLAETPGYSYEQYF. CDR3 nucleotides: TGTGCCAGCAGGAGGCTAGCGGAGACCCCTGGCTACTCCTACGAGCAGTACTTC.

The chain is built from TRBV6-5 and TRBJ2-5, with D tentatively TRBD1 (6 bases). The CDR3 consists of 15 residues. The germline V gene encodes CDR1 MNHEY and CDR2 SVGAGI. V was clipped by 2 bases and J by 5 bases, with 15 bases between them. The CDR3 DNA is TGTGCCAGCAGTTACGCGAACAGGGCGGGCGAGACCCAGTACTTC. It translates to CASSYANRAGETQYF.

The genes are TRBV28 and TRBJ1-1; 8 bases agree with TRBD1. Looked up from germline, CDR1 is MDHEN and CDR2 is SYDVKM. The CDR3 length is 16 residues. Germline trimming cut 4 bases from V and 2 bases from J; bases unmatched to any gene: 9. The CDR3, as DNA: TGTGCCAGCAGTTGGCCCTCAGGGGGCATAAACACTGAAGCTTTCTTT. This sequence encodes CASSWPSGGINTEAFF. The full variable domain, rest sourced from reference TRBV28 and TRBJ1-1, is DVKVTQSSRYLVKRTGEKVFLECVQDMDHENMFWYRQDPGLGLRLIYFSYDVKMKEKGDIPEGYSVSREKKERFSLILESASTNQTSMYLCASSWPSGGINTEAFFGQGTRLTVV.

The chain is built from TRBV27 and TRBJ2-2; 10 bases are shared with TRBD1. This CDR3 has 15 residues. Germline V CDR1 and CDR2: MNHEY, SMNVEV (reference sequence). J gave up 3 bases and V 6 bases, and 4 bases lay outside the gene matches. As DNA, the CDR3 is TGTGCCAGCAGCCCGGGACAGGGGTACACCGGGGAGCTGTTTTTT. Its protein is CASSPGQGYTGELFF.

V usage is TRBV2 and J usage is TRBJ1-1, with no clear D. The CDR3 totals 14 residues. Trimming shortened V by 4 bases and J by 0 bases, and 9 bases separated the two germline ends. Per germline, CDR1 SNHLY and CDR2 FYNNEI. The CDR3 nucleotides are TGTGCCAGCAGTGTAGTTCCTATGAACACTGAAGCTTTCTTT. Its protein is CASSVVPMNTEAFF.

This clone is a singleton in its sample. The chain carries TRBV9 and TRBJ2-3; TRBD1 aligns across 8 bases. Unmatched junction bases numbered 3, after V lost 0 bases and J lost 0 bases. The CDR3 is 16 amino acids. Germline V gives CDR1 SGDLS, CDR2 YYNGEE. CDR3 bases: TGTGCCAGCAGCGTAGGGACAGGGATCAGCACAGATACGCAGTATTTT. It specifies CASSVGTGISTDTQYF.

This rearrangement joins TRBV11-2 to TRBJ2-1, with TRBD1 as a possible D gene (5 bases). This CDR3 has 11 residues. V dropped 5 bases and J dropped 11 bases, with 10 bases sitting between them. Per the germline V gene, CDR1 is SGHAT and CDR2 is FQNNGV. The CDR3 bases are TGTGCCAGCAGCCAAGACAGCCAGCAGTTCTTC. Translating it yields CASSQDSQQFF. Using reference TRBV11-2 and TRBJ2-1 for the parts outside the CDR3, the full variable domain is EAGVAQSPRYKIIEKRQSVAFWCNPISGHATLYWYQQILGQGPKLLIQFQNNGVVDDSQLPKDRFSAERLKGVDSTLKIQPAKLEDSAVYLCASSQDSQQFFGPGTRLTVL.

The chain employs TRBV27 and TRBJ2-5; perhaps TRBD1 as D (6 bases). The CDR3 runs to 13 residues. The germline V gene encodes CDR1 MNHEY and CDR2 SMNVEV (reference sequence). Deletions cut 1 base from V and 9 bases from J, with 12 bases between. In DNA, the CDR3 is TGTGCCAGCAGTTTATTGACAGGTTCGGCCCAGTACTTC. Translating gives CASSLLTGSAQYF.

This clone was found a few times. The V gene is TRBV19, the J gene TRBJ2-3; the D gene could be TRBD1 or TRBD2 (5 bases each). Between the trimmed V and J ends, which lost 3 bases and 0 bases, there was a span of 10 bases. Germline assignment: CDR1 LNHDA and CDR2 SQIVND (reference sequence). The CDR3 consists of 15 residues. The CDR3 loop is CASSIQGGSTDTQYF. CDR3 sequence (DNA): TGTGCCAGTAGTATCCAGGGCGGGAGCACAGATACGCAGTATTTT. Using reference TRBV19 and TRBJ2-3 for the parts outside the CDR3, the full variable domain is DGGITQSPKYLFRKEGQNVTLSCEQNLNHDAMYWYRQDPGQGLRLIYYSQIVNDFQKGDIAEGYSVSREKKESFPLTVTSAQKNPTAFYLCASSIQGGSTDTQYFGPGTRLTVL.

This chain joins TRBV28 and TRBJ1-1; TRBD1 matches 9 bases. The V segment lost 6 bases and the J segment 4 bases; nucleotides outside the gene matches: 9. This CDR3 has 15 residues. From germline, CDR1 is MDHEN and CDR2 SYDVKM. CDR3 sequence reads: CASRSPGTGSTEAFF. CDR3 sequence (DNA): TGTGCCAGCAGGTCTCCCGGGACAGGGAGCACTGAAGCTTTCTTT.

This chain joins TRBV9 and TRBJ2-2; D may match TRBD1 or TRBD2 (5 bases each). The germline CDR1 and CDR2 sequences are SGDLS and YYNGEE. The CDR3 extends over 21 amino acids. Trimming shortened V by 3 bases and J by 5 bases, and 32 bases separated the two germline ends. DNA of the CDR3: TGTGCCAGCAGCGCATCAGTGAATCGGGAAGGGGAGAGAGGTATTACCGGGGAGCTGTTTTTT. Residues: CASSASVNREGERGITGELFF. Variable domain in full (rest from reference TRBV9 and TRBJ2-2): DSGVTQTPKHLITATGQRVTLRCSPRSGDLSVYWYQQSLDQGLQFLIQYYNGEERAKGNILERFSAQQFPDLHSELNLSSLELGDSALYFCASSASVNREGERGITGELFFGEGSRLTVL.

The rearrangement links TRBV4-2 to TRBJ1-4; D gene unclear. The CDR3 extends over 14 amino acids. Germline V gene data show CDR1 as LGHNA and CDR2 as YNFKEQ. Trimming took 6 bases from V and 2 from J, leaving 10 bases between them. CDR3 loop: CASRWVGTNEKLFF. CDR3 bases: TGTGCCAGCAGATGGGTCGGCACTAATGAAAAACTGTTTTTT.

The CDR3 DNA reads TGTGCCAGCAGCTTTTGGGTTAGGGGAGGCGATGAGCAGTTCTTC. Translation gives CASSFWVRGGDEQFF. The chain is built from TRBV7-9 and TRBJ2-1; maybe TRBD2 (6 bases). V lost 3 bases, J lost 8 bases, and 17 bases lay in between. The CDR3 length is 15 residues. The germline V gene encodes CDR1 SEHNR and CDR2 FQNEAQ (reference sequence).

This clone has only a few counts. The chain couples TRBV19 to TRBJ1-5, with D possibly TRBD1 on 5 matching bases. The CDR3 runs to 15 residues. Germline CDR1 and CDR2: LNHDA and SQIVND (reference sequence). The V end was cut by 6 bases, the J end by 3 bases, with 15 bases between. The CDR3 DNA follows: TGTGCCAGTAGCTGGGGAGGGGCATACAATCAGCCCCAGCATTTT. Protein: CASSWGGAYNQPQHF.